This T cell receptor (beta chain) was recorded in a study of blood T cells in healthy people across ages. Study observations and caveats: Naive CD4+ cells and diversity were both higher in long-lived donors than in aged donors.

Notes on this clonotype: The antigen is not known.

The V end lost 0 bases, the J end lost 4 bases, and 12 bases lay between the germline ends. This CDR3 is built from 15 residues. Germline V gives CDR1 SGHDN, CDR2 FVKESK. Primed by a sample-barcoded 5' primer and a J-beta primer mix, a second PCR proceeded for about 7 to 11 cycles. Template switching added a 12-random-nucleotide identifier to every cDNA molecule. Samples each returned at least 2.5 million CDR3-containing paired-end reads. Via MiXCR, TCRdb re-called the 5' RACE reads, giving one row per CDR3 protein. The sample consists of about 680,000 distinct CDR3 sequences, more than 40% of them appearing once.

The chain employs TRBV14 and TRBJ1-2; D not certain. Sequenced material: blood. The origin of this receptor is a woman between 55 and 75 years old in good health. Here the CDR3 reads CASSQDPSFSYGYTF. As DNA, the CDR3 is TGTGCCAGCAGCCAAGATCCCAGTTTCAGCTATGGCTACACCTTC.